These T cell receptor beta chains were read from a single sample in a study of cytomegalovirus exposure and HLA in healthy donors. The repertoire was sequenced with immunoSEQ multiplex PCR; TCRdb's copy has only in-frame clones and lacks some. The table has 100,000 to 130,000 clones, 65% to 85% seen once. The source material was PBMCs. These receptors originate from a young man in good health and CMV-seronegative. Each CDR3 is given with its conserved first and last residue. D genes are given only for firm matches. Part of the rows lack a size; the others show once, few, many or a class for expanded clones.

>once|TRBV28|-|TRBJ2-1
TGTGCCAGCAGTCCCCGGACTAATTACTACAATGAGCAGTTCTTC
CASSPRTNYYNEQFF
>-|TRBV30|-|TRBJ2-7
TGTGCCTGGACCAGGCAGGCCGTTGGCGAGCAGTACTTC
CAWTRQAVGEQYF
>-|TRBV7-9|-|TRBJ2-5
TGTGCCAGCAGCTCTAGCCGGTCGGCACGGGAGACCCAGTACTTC
CASSSSRSARETQYF
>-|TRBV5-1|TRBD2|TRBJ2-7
TGCGCCAGCAGCCCTGGACTAGCGGGCCTCTCCTACGAGCAGTACTTC
CASSPGLAGLSYEQYF
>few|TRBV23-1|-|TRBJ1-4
TGCGCCAGCGCCGGGCAGACAGCCAGGGAAAAACTGTTTTTT
CASAGQTAREKLFF
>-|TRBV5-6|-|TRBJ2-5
TGTGCCAGCACGGTCGGTCACGAGACCCAGTACTTC
CASTVGHETQYF
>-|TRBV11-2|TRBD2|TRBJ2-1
TGTGCCAGCAGCTTAGCGCTAGCGGGGATGTTCTTC
CASSLALAGMFF
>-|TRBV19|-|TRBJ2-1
TGTGCCAGTAGCCCCCGTACGAGTGAGCAGTTCTTC
CASSPRTSEQFF
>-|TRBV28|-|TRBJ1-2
TGTGCCAGCAGTTTGTCTTATGGCTACACCTTC
CASSLSYGYTF
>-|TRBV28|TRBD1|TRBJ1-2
TGTGCCACGCGACAGGGGCGCTCCTATGGCTACACCTTC
CATRQGRSYGYTF
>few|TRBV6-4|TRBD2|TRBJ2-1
TGTGCCAGCAGTGGAGTAAGCGGGAGCCCAAATGAGCAGTTCTTC
CASSGVSGSPNEQFF
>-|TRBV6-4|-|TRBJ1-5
TGTGCCAGCATACAGTTATCGTATAGCAATCAGCCCCAGCATTTT
CASIQLSYSNQPQHF
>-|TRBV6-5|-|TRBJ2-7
TGTGCCAGCAGTTACCCCGAGCGGTCCGAGCAGTACTTC
CASSYPERSEQYF
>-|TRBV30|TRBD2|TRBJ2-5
TGTGCCGAAGGGGGACTAGACCAAGAGACCCAGTACTTC
CAEGGLDQETQYF
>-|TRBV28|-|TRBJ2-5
TGTGCCAGCAGTTCCCCGCCAGGGACCCAGTACTTC
CASSSPPGTQYF
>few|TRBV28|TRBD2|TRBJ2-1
TGTGCCAGCAGCTTCGGGGGGGGCAGGGCACTTGAGCAGTTCTTC
CASSFGGGRALEQFF
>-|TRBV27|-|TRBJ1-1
TGTGCCAGCAGTTCGGGTGAAGCTTTCTTT
CASSSGEAFF
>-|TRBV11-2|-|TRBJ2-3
TGTGCCAGCAGCTCTAGCACAGATACGCAGTATTTT
CASSSSTDTQYF
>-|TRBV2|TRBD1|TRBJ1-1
TGTGCCAGCAGTCTACAGGGGGGATTAGAGGCTTTCTTT
CASSLQGGLEAFF
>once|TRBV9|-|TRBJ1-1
TGTGCCAGCAGCGTAGTTAACATGAACACTGAAGCTTTCTTT
CASSVVNMNTEAFF
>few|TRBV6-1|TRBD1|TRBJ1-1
TGTGCCAGCAGGGGACAGTCTATTTCTACTGAAGCTTTCTTT
CASRGQSISTEAFF
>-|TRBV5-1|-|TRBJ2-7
TGCGCCAGCAGCGCACTAGACAACTACGAGCAGTACTTC
CASSALDNYEQYF
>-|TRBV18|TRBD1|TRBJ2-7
TGTGCCAGCTCACCAGGGACAGGCGGATTTACCTACGAGCAGTACTTC
CASSPGTGGFTYEQYF
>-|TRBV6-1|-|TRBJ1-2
TGTGCCAGCAGGGAAGGAGACTATGGCTACACCTTC
CASREGDYGYTF
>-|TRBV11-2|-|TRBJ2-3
TGTGCCAGCAGCTTAGCCGGGTTTAGCACAGATACGCAGTATTTT
CASSLAGFSTDTQYF
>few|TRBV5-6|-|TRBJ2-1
TGTGCCAGCAGCTTGGGAGACAGCCACAATGAGCAGTTCTTC
CASSLGDSHNEQFF
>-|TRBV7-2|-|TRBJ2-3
TGTGCCAGCAGCTTAGCTAGCCCCCGAAATACGCAGTATTTT
CASSLASPRNTQYF
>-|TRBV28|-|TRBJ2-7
TGTGCCAGCTACGCGGGGGCGGGCGAGCAGTACTTC
CASYAGAGEQYF
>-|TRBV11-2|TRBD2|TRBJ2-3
TGTGCCAGCAGCTTAGCTGGGACTAGCGGGAGGATGAAGCAGTATTTT
CASSLAGTSGRMKQYF
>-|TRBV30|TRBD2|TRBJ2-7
TGTGCCTGGAGGGGACTAGCGAACGAGCAGTACTTC
CAWRGLANEQYF
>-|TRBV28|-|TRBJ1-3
TGTGCCAGCACTTCTCCGGACACCATATATTTT
CASTSPDTIYF
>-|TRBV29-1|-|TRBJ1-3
TGCAGTATAGCAGTGAACTCTGGAAACACCATATATTTT
CSIAVNSGNTIYF
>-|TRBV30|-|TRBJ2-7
TGTGCCTGGAGTACACACGGCGGCTACGAGCAGTACTTC
CAWSTHGGYEQYF
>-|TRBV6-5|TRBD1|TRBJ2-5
TGTGCCAGCAGTTCCGGGACAGGGGTTAGGACCCAGTACTTC
CASSSGTGVRTQYF
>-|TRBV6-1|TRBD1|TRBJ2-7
TGTGCCAGCAGACCCGGGACAGGGCCCTACGAGCAGTACTTC
CASRPGTGPYEQYF
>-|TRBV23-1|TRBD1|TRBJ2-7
TGCGCCAGCAGTCAACCCGACCGGGACAGAGCTTACGAGCAGTACTTC
CASSQPDRDRAYEQYF
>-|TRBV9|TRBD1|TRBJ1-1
TGTGCCAGCAGAGGGACAGGGAACACTGAAGCTTTCTTT
CASRGTGNTEAFF
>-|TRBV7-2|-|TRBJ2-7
TGTGCCAGCAGCTTAGCGCTACTGAGGCAACCCGAGCAGTACTTC
CASSLALLRQPEQYF
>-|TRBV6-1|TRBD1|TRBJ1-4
TGTGCCAGCAGTGCCCAGGGGGCCGCTAATGAAAAACTGTTTTTT
CASSAQGAANEKLFF
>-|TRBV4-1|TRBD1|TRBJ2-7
TGCGCCAGCAGCCATCCGGGACAGGGCTCCTACGAGCAGTACTTC
CASSHPGQGSYEQYF